This record covers a single TCR beta chain. Its target is unknown. The data belong to a study of blood T cells in healthy people across ages. Whole-study findings and limits: Naive CD4+ cell counts and diversity both ran higher in long-lived than in aged donors. TCR beta diversity correlated strongly with naive T cell percentage.

Combining a sample-barcoded 5' primer with a J-beta primer mix, a second PCR ran for roughly 7 to 12 cycles. No fewer than 2.5 million CDR3-containing paired-end reads came from each sample. MiXCR, run by TCRdb on the 5' RACE reads, gives a single entry per CDR3 protein. The profile shows approximately 850,000 distinct CDR3 sequences, roughly 44% of them singletons. Every donor provided 8.5 to 10 milliliters of peripheral blood. The TCR sequence derives from a man aged 55-75 years in good health. The specimen was blood.

Here the CDR3 reads CASSFGVSDTQYF. CDR3 bases: TGCGCCAGCAGCTTCGGGGTATCCGATACGCAGTATTTT. The J gene is TRBJ2-3, the V gene TRBV5-1; D may be TRBD2 (5 bases). Germline CDR1 reads SGHRS; CDR2 reads YFSETQ. V was cut by 2 bases and J by 6 bases, with 10 bases left in between. The length of the CDR3 is 13 residues. Complete variable domain (other parts from reference TRBV5-1 and TRBJ2-3): KAGVTQTPRYLIKTRGQQVTLSCSPISGHRSVSWYQQTPGQGLQFLFEYFSETQRNKGNFPGRFSGRQFSNSRSEMNVSTLELGDSALYLCASSFGVSDTQYFGPGTRLTVL.